This record looks at one T cell receptor (beta chain) sequence and its context. Russia was home to the donors, healthy Caucasian individuals aged about 6 to 100. These data come from a study of blood T cells in healthy people across ages. The use of a sample-barcoded 5' primer and a J-beta primer mix characterized a second PCR of about 7 to 12 cycles. MiXCR, applied by TCRdb to the 5' RACE reads, yields one record per CDR3 protein. The sample holds around 1.5 million distinct CDR3 sequences, approximately 38% seen once. V was clipped by 5 bases and J by 4 bases, with 14 bases between them. Germline V gene lookup returns CDR1 MNHEY and CDR2 SVGAGI. The CDR3 is 14 amino acids.

This clonotype originated in a woman under 30 in good health. The rearrangement links TRBV6-5 to TRBJ1-2, with D unclear. What was sequenced was blood. This CDR3 reads CASSKIRTVYGYTF. CDR3 bases: TGTGCCAGCAGTAAAATTAGGACGGTCTATGGCTACACCTTC.